This is a list of T cell receptor beta chains from one sample in a study of T cell responses to AZD1222 COVID-19 vaccine. The repertoire was sequenced with immunoSEQ multiplex PCR; TCRdb's copy has only in-frame clones and lacks some. Here the sample spans about 180,000 clones, about 89% being singletons. Sequencing was performed on peripheral blood, taken on day 0 of AZD1222 vaccination. These receptors originate from an adult in good health. Both conserved end residues are part of each CDR3. The order of the fields is J gene, D gene, clone size, V gene, CDR3 DNA, CDR3 protein. The D gene is left open where the match is weak. Size tells how often a clone was seen (once, few, many) or the class of an expanded clone, and some rows leave it out.

TRBJ2-3 | . | . | TRBV5-4 | TGTGCCAGCAGCTTGGACAGGGCACCCACAGATACGCAGTATTTT | CASSLDRAPTDTQYF
TRBJ2-2 | . | . | TRBV2 | TGTGCCAGCAGTGGAATCGAAACCGGGGAGCTGTTTTTT | CASSGIETGELFF
TRBJ2-5 | TRBD1 | . | TRBV19 | TGTGCCAGTCGAACAACAGGGGGCGGTGAGACCCAGTACTTC | CASRTTGGGETQYF
TRBJ2-7 | TRBD2 | . | TRBV3-1/TRBV3-2 | TGTGCCAGCAGCCAAGTAGCGGGATACGAGCAGTACTTC | CASSQVAGYEQYF
TRBJ1-1 | . | . | TRBV18 | TGTGCCAGCTCACCAAAAATTCAACAGGGGAACACTGAAGCTTTCTTT | CASSPKIQQGNTEAFF
TRBJ2-6 | . | . | TRBV5-8 | TGTGCCAGCAGCCGCTACCCAGGTCGCTCTGGGGCCAACGTCCTGACTTTC | CASSRYPGRSGANVLTF
TRBJ1-6 | TRBD1 | . | TRBV10-1 | TGCGCCAGCAGAGGGACAGGGCGTAATTCACCCCTCCACTTT | CASRGTGRNSPLHF
TRBJ2-1 | TRBD2 | . | TRBV2 | TGTGCCAGCAGTGAACTCGGGGGGGCCAATGAGCAGTTCTTC | CASSELGGANEQFF
TRBJ2-3 | . | few | TRBV9 | TGTGCCAGCAGCGTAGTTAGCGCAGATACGCAGTATTTT | CASSVVSADTQYF
TRBJ2-5 | TRBD2 | . | TRBV3-1/TRBV3-2 | TGTGCCAGCAGCCTCGCACTAGCGGGAGAGACCCAGTACTTC | CASSLALAGETQYF
TRBJ1-3 | . | . | TRBV4-3 | TGCGCCAGCAGCCAAGACCGGGAAAGGGTCTCTGGAAACACCATATATTTT | CASSQDRERVSGNTIYF
TRBJ2-2 | . | . | TRBV7-2 | TGTGCCAGCAGACAGGGCTCCACCGGGGAGCTGTTTTTT | CASRQGSTGELFF
TRBJ1-1 | . | once | TRBV10-1 | TGCGCCAGCAGTTTGGACCCGAACACTGAAGCTTTCTTT | CASSLDPNTEAFF
TRBJ2-5 | . | . | TRBV7-9 | TGTGCCAGCAGCGAGACGCGGGGATGGGAGACCCAGTACTTC | CASSETRGWETQYF
TRBJ2-2 | . | once | TRBV28 | TGTGCCAGCAGCCGGGGAGGCACCGGGGAGCTGTTTTTT | CASSRGGTGELFF
TRBJ1-1 | . | . | TRBV6-5 | TGTGCCAGCTACGGTCTTGAAGCTTTCTTT | CASYGLEAFF
TRBJ2-5 | . | . | TRBV28 | TGTGCCAGCAGTTCACGTGGGGCCCAAGAGACCCAGTACTTC | CASSSRGAQETQYF
TRBJ2-5 | TRBD2 | . | TRBV4-3 | TGCGCCAGCAGCCAAGATATGCTAGCGGGAGGAGAGACCCAGTACTTC | CASSQDMLAGGETQYF
TRBJ1-2 | TRBD1 | . | TRBV9 | TGTGCCAGCAGCGGGGGGAGGGACAGCCGGGTCAGTAACTATGGCTACACCTTC | CASSGGRDSRVSNYGYTF
TRBJ1-5 | . | . | TRBV2 | TGTGCCAGCAGATCGTTGGCGGGAAGTAATCAGCCCCAGCATTTT | CASRSLAGSNQPQHF